This TCR beta chain was retrieved from a study of chemoradiotherapy in HPV16-positive cancers (dated by TCRdb to about 2022). Looking at the study overall: Candidate HPV-specific T-cell clones and common TCR motifs were defined by functional T-cell assays performed on cells from two HPV16-positive patients. The study asked whether T-cell immunity to the HPV oncoproteins E6 and E7 changes during chemoradiotherapy and whether this immunity affects survival. The candidate HPV-specific TCRs and motifs were subsequently tracked in TCR repertoires obtained from 70 to 95 patients with HPV-related cancers.

Libraries were constructed by the immunoSEQ multiplex PCR assay. This immuneACCESS table, as held by TCRdb, lists in-frame sequences with V and J called but not all clones. Of the missing ones, under half trace to an unresolved V gene in checked studies; the others have no known cause. Present in this sample are about 8,900 clones, approximately 81% of which were seen just once. In total, the top ten clones hold 2.5% to 4% of the sample. General conclusions and limits of the study: In HPV16-positive patients, expansion of HPV-responsive T cells during chemoradiotherapy was associated with improved recurrence-free survival. The functional definition of HPV-specific T cells came from only a couple of HPV16-positive patients, and the survival association was reported for HPV16-positive patients. Expansion of candidate HPV-specific clones and E7-related TCR motifs was observed in the tumor microenvironment during treatment, whereas no such expansion was observed for non-HPV-specific T cells.

From its cysteine to its phenylalanine, the CDR3 spans 14 amino acids. Only the CDR3 portion is preserved as DNA: 42 bases, with reading frame beginning at the first base. CDR1 and CDR2 are drawn from the germline V gene: SGHTA, FQGNSA. V is trimmed back by 5 bases and J by 8 bases, and the junction contains 6 bases that no gene match accounts for. In the case of this clone: What this receptor recognizes is not known. No clone much larger than this one lies a single base away; base qualities are absent.

Repertoires were sampled multiple times during chemoradiotherapy, which allowed clonal expansion in the tumor microenvironment to be followed. The material was tumor tissue, obtained from a patient who underwent chemoradiotherapy. The chain links TRBV7-2 with TRBJ1-5; a stretch of 10 junction bases matches TRBD1. This TCR came from a human donor with HPV-associated anogenital cancer. Here the CDR3 is given as CASSPGQGNKPQHF. The sequence in DNA is TGTGCCAGCAGCCCGGGACAGGGGAATAAGCCCCAGCATTTT. Extended through the reference TRBV7-2 and TRBJ1-5 proteins, this CDR3 yields the full variable domain: GAGVSQSPSNKVTEKGKDVELRCDPISGHTALYWYRQSLGQGLEFLIYFQGNSAPDKSGLPSDRFSAERTGGSVSTLTIQRTQQEDSAVYLCASSPGQGNKPQHFGDGTRLSIL.